Judged by abundance, the clone carrying this T cell receptor beta chain is medium-sized. Three rounds of nested PCR, following a modified ARM-PCR protocol, produced the TCRbeta library. One entry per CDR3 protein results from TCRdb running MiXCR on the multiplex PCR reads. The sample has fewer than 85,000 distinct CDR3 sequences, around three quarters seen once; the top ten hold 28%. CDR1 and CDR2 (germline): MDHEN, SYDVKM. Trimming shortened V by 10 bases and J by 0 bases, and 16 bases separated the two germline ends. The CDR3 contains 15 residues. No cell sorting was done before RNA was extracted from the tissue. These data come from a study of tumor and adjacent non-tumor tissue in lung cancer. Turning to the study itself: Patients comprised about a dozen adenocarcinoma, a couple of squamous cell carcinoma and 1 small cell lung cancer.

The chain links TRBV28 to TRBJ2-4; D is unclear. This sequence originates from a man aged 55-75 years with non-small cell lung cancer. The sample comprised lung tumor tissue. CDR3 in amino acids: CATGGRAGAKNIQYF. Written as DNA, the CDR3 is TGTGCCACCGGCGGCCGGGCTGGAGCCAAAAACATTCAGTACTTC.